This entry lists 17 T cell receptor beta chains sequenced from one sample in a study of tumor-infiltrating lymphocytes in primary liver carcinoma. The investigators made TCR beta cDNA from approximately 0.5 ug total RNA, using a constant-region primer. The TCR beta library was amplified through three nested multiplex PCR rounds in a modified ARM-PCR procedure. TRBV1-TRBV30 forward primers paired with a C-beta reverse primer were used in the first two PCR rounds, which ran approximately 11 cycles each. TCRdb re-analysed the multiplex PCR reads in MiXCR, keeping a single row per CDR3 protein. The table lists hundreds of thousands of distinct CDR3 sequences, 58% of them singletons. Out of unsorted whole blood came the blood RNA, and germline DNA was extracted as well. The source material was peripheral blood. Source of these receptors: a woman aged 25 to 45 with primary liver carcinoma and hepatitis B virus infection.

This clonotype was detected ten times or more. This rearrangement joins TRBV6-2 or TRBV6-3 to TRBJ1-1; D remains ambiguous. The V and J ends lost 8 bases and 1 base respectively, with 11 bases between them. Germline V gives CDR1 MNHEY, CDR2 SVGEGT. This CDR3 has 13 amino acids. The DNA of the CDR3 is TGTGCCAGCTCACCCGCCAAGAACACTGAAGCTTTCTTT. Protein product: CASSPAKNTEAFF.

This clonotype has just one count. A junction end diverges from the germline sequence, so it may reflect a read error. V gene TRBV11-2 combines with J gene TRBJ2-5; D may be TRBD1 or TRBD2 (5 bases each). The CDR3 sequence is 15 residues long. Germline V gene lookup returns CDR1 SGHAT and CDR2 FQNNGV. CDR3 in amino acids: CAGSLGDGDVETQYF. The CDR3 DNA reads TGTGCCGGCAGTTTAGGGGACGGGGATGTAGAGACCCAGTACTTC.

The table lists this clonotype with a few counts. V is TRBV6-2 or TRBV6-3 and J is TRBJ2-3; D possibly uses TRBD1 or TRBD2 (5 bases each). The CDR3 covers 14 residues. Deletions cut 1 base from V and 5 bases from J, with 10 bases between. The V gene's germline CDR1 is MNHEY and CDR2 SVGEGT. The CDR3 DNA follows: TGTGCCAGCAGTTACTGGGGGAACGAAGATACGCAGTATTTT. It translates to CASSYWGNEDTQYF.

On this clonotype itself: It may be a read error: a sequence one base away is much more abundant. V usage is TRBV29-1 and J usage is TRBJ2-5; D uncertain. Between the trimmed V and J ends, which lost 7 bases and 2 bases, there was a span of 8 bases. The CDR3 runs to 11 residues. Germline values: CDR1 SQVTM, CDR2 ANQGSEA. The DNA of the CDR3 is TGCAGCGATCGCCCACAAGAGACCCAGTACTTC. This encodes CSDRPQETQYF. Looking up the rest from reference TRBV29-1 and TRBJ2-5 gives the full variable domain: SAVISQKPSRDICQRGTSLTIQCQVDSQVTMMFWYRQQPGQSLTLIATANQGSEATYESGFVIDKFPISRPNLTFSTLTVSNMSPEDSSIYLCSDRPQETQYFGPGTRLLVL.

This chain connects TRBV12-3 or TRBV12-4 to TRBJ2-4, with 8 bases fitting TRBD2. The CDR3 has 22 amino acids. V trimming: 1 base; J trimming: 4 bases; junction bases outside the gene matches: 24. CDR3 nucleotide sequence: TGTGCCAGCAGTTTAGAATTTGTAGCCGGGATAGGCGGACTAGCAGATAAAAACATTCAGTACTTC. Encoded protein: CASSLEFVAGIGGLADKNIQYF.

Comment on this clonotype: At one end the junction does not follow the germline gene, possibly because of a read error. The chain uses TRBV6-2 or TRBV6-3 and TRBJ2-7, with D uncertain. The CDR3 extends over 11 amino acids. CDR1 and CDR2 from the germline V gene are MNHEY and SVGEGT. The DNA for the CDR3 is TGTGCCAGCAGTTACTCTTCCGAGCAGTACTTT. It yields the protein CASSYSSEQYF.

The V call is TRBV6-5, the J call TRBJ1-2, with D hard to call. Trimming cost V 2 bases and J 8 bases, with 9 bases left between them. Germline V CDR1 and CDR2: MNHEY, SVGAGI. This CDR3 has 12 residues. CDR3 DNA: TGTGCCAGCAGTTACACGGCCGGGGGCTACACCTTC. It translates to CASSYTAGGYTF.

This chain links TRBV29-1 with TRBJ2-7, with TRBD2 identical over 9 bases. The germline CDR1 and CDR2 sequences are SQVTM and ANQGSEA. Trimming cost V 6 bases and J 2 bases; bases outside gene matches: 5. This CDR3 is 13 amino acids long. The CDR3 DNA sequence: TGCAGCGTGGAGACTAGCGGTACCTACGAGCAGTACTTC. Its translation is CSVETSGTYEQYF.

In its sample, this clonotype was seen a few times. The rearrangement joins TRBV7-8 to TRBJ2-5, with 8 bases identical to TRBD2. The CDR3 has 14 residues. V lost 5 bases, J lost 5 bases, and 7 bases stayed unmatched. Germline V gene lookup returns CDR1 SGHVS and CDR2 FQNEAQ. The CDR3 here is CASSPGASGETQYF. The DNA of the CDR3 is TGTGCCAGCAGCCCCGGGGCTAGCGGGGAGACCCAGTACTTC.

In its sample, this clonotype was seen a few times. The gene calls are TRBV6-1 and TRBJ2-3, with D hard to call. V was pared by 4 bases and J by 5 bases, with 10 bases between. This CDR3 comprises 13 residues. Looked up from germline, CDR1 is MNHNS and CDR2 is SASEGT. Here the CDR3 DNA reads TGTGCCAGCAGTGGTACTTGGGGAGATACGCAGTATTTT. This encodes CASSGTWGDTQYF.

The CDR3 coding sequence is TGTGCCAGCAGCCAAGATTGGGGCACCGGGACTAGAGGGGACGAGCAGTACTTC. This translates into CASSQDWGTGTRGDEQYF. The rearrangement joins TRBV4-2 to TRBJ2-7, with 8 bases matching TRBD2. The CDR3 consists of 18 residues. Germline values: CDR1 LGHNA, CDR2 YNFKEQ. V trimming: 0 bases; J trimming: 5 bases; junction bases outside the gene matches: 15.

The chain carries TRBV11-2 and TRBJ2-1; D tentatively fits TRBD1 or TRBD2 (5 bases each). Germline CDR1 and CDR2: SGHAT and FQNNGV. CDR3 size: 16 residues. The V gene lost 2 bases and the J gene lost 5 bases, with 16 bases spanning the gap. CDR3 DNA sequence: TGTGCCAGCAGCTTACGCGGAGCCCAGGGAGACAATGAGCAGTTCTTC. Translated, it gives CASSLRGAQGDNEQFF.

To note about this clonotype: The junction and the germline gene differ at one end; a read error may be behind it. The chain recombines TRBV11-2 with TRBJ2-6; 8 nucleotides agree with TRBD2. The CDR3 runs to 17 residues. CDR1 SGHAT and CDR2 FQNNGV come from the germline V gene. The CDR3 nucleotides read TGTGTCAGCAGCTCCCCCCGACTAGCGCCTGGGGCCAACGTCCTGACTTTC. Translated: CVSSSPRLAPGANVLTF. The full variable domain, completed using reference TRBV11-2 and TRBJ2-6, is EAGVAQSPRYKIIEKRQSVAFWCNPISGHATLYWYQQILGQGPKLLIQFQNNGVVDDSQLPKDRFSAERLKGVDSTLKIQPAKLEDSAVYLCVSSSPRLAPGANVLTFGAGSRLTVL.

Remarks on this clonotype: Likely a read error: the CDR3 ends without its conserved phenylalanine or tryptophan. V usage is TRBV13 and J usage is TRBJ2-5; 12 nucleotides align to TRBD2. V gave up 5 bases and J gave up 7 bases; unmatched junction bases: 11. Germline CDR1 is PRHDT and CDR2 is FYEKMQ (reference sequence). This CDR3 is built from 16 residues. The CDR3 loop reads CASSAGTSGSTGTQYL. The DNA of the CDR3 is TGTGCCAGCAGCGCCGGGACTAGCGGGTCCACAGGGACCCAGTACTTA.

To note about this clonotype: Possible read error: a much larger clone is one base away. J is TRBJ2-7 and V is TRBV12-3 or TRBV12-4, with D perhaps matching TRBD1 (6 bases). This CDR3 comprises 14 residues. Trimming removed 6 bases at V and 4 bases at J, with 16 bases between. The CDR3 region is CASRSEGTGYEQYF. The CDR3 nucleotides read TGTGCCAGCAGATCTGAGGGCACAGGGTACGAGCAGTACTTC.

The chain has TRBV5-4 and TRBJ2-6; the D is unclear. Trimming left V 4 bases short and J 3 bases short, with 5 bases between. This CDR3 has 13 amino acids. From germline, CDR1 is SGHNT and CDR2 YYREEE (reference sequence). In DNA, the CDR3 is TGTGCCAGCAGCCCCGGTGGGGCCAACGTCCTGACTTTC. This translates into CASSPGGANVLTF.

This chain uses TRBV11-2 with TRBJ1-1; weak D call: TRBD1 (6 bases). The CDR3 sequence is 14 residues long. CDR1 and CDR2 (germline): SGHAT, FQNNGV. Trimming shortened V by 3 bases and J by 7 bases, and 15 bases separated the two germline ends. The CDR3: CASSLNQGSIEAFF. Here the CDR3 DNA reads TGTGCCAGCAGCTTGAATCAGGGGAGCATTGAAGCTTTCTTT.